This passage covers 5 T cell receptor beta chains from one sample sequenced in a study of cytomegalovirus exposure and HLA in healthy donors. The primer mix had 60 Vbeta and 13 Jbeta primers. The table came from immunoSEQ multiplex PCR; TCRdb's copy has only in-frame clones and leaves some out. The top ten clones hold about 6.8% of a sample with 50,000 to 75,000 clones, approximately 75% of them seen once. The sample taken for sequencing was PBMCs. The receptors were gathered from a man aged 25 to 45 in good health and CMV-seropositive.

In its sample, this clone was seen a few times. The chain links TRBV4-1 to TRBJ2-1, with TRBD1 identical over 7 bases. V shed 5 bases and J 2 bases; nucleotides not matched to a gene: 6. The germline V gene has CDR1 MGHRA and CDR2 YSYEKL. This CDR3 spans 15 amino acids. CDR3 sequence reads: CASSNDRETYNEQFF. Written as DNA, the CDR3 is TGCGCCAGCAGCAATGACAGGGAAACCTACAATGAGCAGTTCTTC.

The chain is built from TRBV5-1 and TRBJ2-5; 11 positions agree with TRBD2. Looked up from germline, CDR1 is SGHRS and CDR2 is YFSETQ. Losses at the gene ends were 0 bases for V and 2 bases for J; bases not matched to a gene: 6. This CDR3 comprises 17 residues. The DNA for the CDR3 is TGCGCCAGCAGCTTGGGATTTACTAGCGGGAGACAAGAGACCCAGTACTTC. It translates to CASSLGFTSGRQETQYF.

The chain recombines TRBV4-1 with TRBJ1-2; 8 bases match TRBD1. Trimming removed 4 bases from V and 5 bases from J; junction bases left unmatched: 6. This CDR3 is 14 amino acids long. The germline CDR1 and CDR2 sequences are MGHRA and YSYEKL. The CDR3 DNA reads TGCGCCAGCAGCCTAGGGACAGGACCTTATGGCTACACCTTC. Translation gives CASSLGTGPYGYTF.

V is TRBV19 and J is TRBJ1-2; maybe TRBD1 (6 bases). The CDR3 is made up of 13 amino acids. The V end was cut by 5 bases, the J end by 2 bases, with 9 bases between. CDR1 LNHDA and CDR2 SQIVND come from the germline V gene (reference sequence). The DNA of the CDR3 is TGTGCCAGTAGTCTTCAGGGGAACTATGGCTACACCTTC. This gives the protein CASSLQGNYGYTF.

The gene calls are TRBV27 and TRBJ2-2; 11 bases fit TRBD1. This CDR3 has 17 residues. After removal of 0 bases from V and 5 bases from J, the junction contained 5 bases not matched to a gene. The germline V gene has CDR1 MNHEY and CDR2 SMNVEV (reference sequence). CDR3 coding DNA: TGTGCCAGCAGTTTATCGACGGGACAGGGGGTTACCGGGGAGCTGTTTTTT. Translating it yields CASSLSTGQGVTGELFF.